These 6 T cell receptor beta chains share one sample of origin, sequenced in a study of blood T cell repertoires in COVID-19. Generated by immunoSEQ multiplex PCR, the TCRdb table keeps only in-frame clones and is missing some. Counted here are about 160,000 clones, about nine tenths occurring once; the ten biggest clones make up 3% to 4.5%. Sequenced: peripheral blood. These receptors all stem from a woman aged 55-75 years who had recovered from COVID-19.

The chain has TRBV28 and TRBJ1-2; D ambiguous. Germline CDR1 MDHEN, CDR2 SYDVKM. CDR3 size: 13 residues. The ends were cut back, 2 bases at V and 4 bases at J, with 8 bases in the middle. In DNA form, the CDR3 reads TGTGCCAGCAGTTTAGAGGGAATCTATGGCTACACCTTC. It yields the protein CASSLEGIYGYTF.

This clone came up a few times. The chain combines TRBV19 with TRBJ2-7; a possible D gene is TRBD1 (5 bases). Germline V gene data show CDR1 as LNHDA and CDR2 as SQIVND (reference sequence). V gave up 4 bases and J gave up 2 bases, with 18 bases separating them. The CDR3 runs 16 residues. The CDR3 DNA is TGTGCCAGTAGTACGCTCTTCTCCACAGGCCCCTACGAGCAGTACTTC. This translates into CASSTLFSTGPYEQYF.

This clone appeared a few times. The rearrangement joins TRBV7-9 to TRBJ2-7; D remains unclear. Germline loops: CDR1 SEHNR, CDR2 FQNEAQ (reference sequence). Trimming took off 5 bases at V and 6 bases at J, with 17 bases between the two ends. The CDR3 sequence is 14 residues long. CDR3 DNA sequence: TGTGCCAGCAGCAGCCAAGCCACGTCGGGCGAGCAGTACTTC. It is translated as CASSSQATSGEQYF. Together with reference TRBV7-9 and TRBJ2-7, the CDR3 gives the full variable domain: DTGVSQNPRHKITKRGQNVTFRCDPISEHNRLYWYRQTLGQGPEFLTYFQNEAQLEKSRLLSDRFSAERPKGSFSTLEIQRTEQGDSAMYLCASSSQATSGEQYFGPGTRLTVT.

This sequence joins TRBV29-1 and TRBJ1-1; a weak D match, TRBD1 (5 bases). The CDR3 has 12 residues. CDR1 is SQVTM and CDR2 is ANQGSEA in the germline V gene. Trimming took 4 bases from V and 3 from J, leaving 9 bases between them. The CDR3 DNA sequence: TGCAGCGTTGTCCAGGGTGACACTGAAGCTTTCTTT. It specifies CSVVQGDTEAFF.

The CDR3 here is CASKNSPGQGLFF. In DNA form, the CDR3 reads TGTGCCAGTAAAAATTCCCCGGGACAGGGGCTGTTTTTT. This chain links TRBV19 with TRBJ2-2; 9 bases line up with TRBD1. The trim removed 7 bases at V and 13 bases at J, leaving 10 bases unmatched. The CDR3 has 13 residues. Germline V gene lookup returns CDR1 LNHDA and CDR2 SQIVND (reference sequence). Using reference TRBV19 and TRBJ2-2 for the parts outside the CDR3, the full variable domain is DGGITQSPKYLFRKEGQNVTLSCEQNLNHDAMYWYRQDPGQGLRLIYYSQIVNDFQKGDIAEGYSVSREKKESFPLTVTSAQKNPTAFYLCASKNSPGQGLFFGEGSRLTVL.

The chain couples TRBV9 to TRBJ1-2, with TRBD1 matching over 8 bases. Trimming took 3 bases from V and 8 from J; bases not matched to a gene: 6. CDR1 and CDR2 (germline): SGDLS, YYNGEE. The CDR3 consists of 13 residues. The CDR3 nucleotides are TGTGCCAGCAGCGCCAGACAGGGGCGAGGCTACACCTTC. It codes for CASSARQGRGYTF.